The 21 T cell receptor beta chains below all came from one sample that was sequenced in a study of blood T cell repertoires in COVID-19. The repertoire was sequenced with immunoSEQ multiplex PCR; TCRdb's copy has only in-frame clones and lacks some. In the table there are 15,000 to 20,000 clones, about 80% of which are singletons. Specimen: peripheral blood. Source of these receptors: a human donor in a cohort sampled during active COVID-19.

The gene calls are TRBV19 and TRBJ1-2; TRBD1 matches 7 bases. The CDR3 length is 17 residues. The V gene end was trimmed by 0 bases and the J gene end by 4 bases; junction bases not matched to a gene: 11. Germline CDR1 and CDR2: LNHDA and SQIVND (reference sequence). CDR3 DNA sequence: TGTGCCAGTAGTATAGAAGTTGGGGACAGTATCGCCTATGGCTACACCTTC. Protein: CASSIEVGDSIAYGYTF.

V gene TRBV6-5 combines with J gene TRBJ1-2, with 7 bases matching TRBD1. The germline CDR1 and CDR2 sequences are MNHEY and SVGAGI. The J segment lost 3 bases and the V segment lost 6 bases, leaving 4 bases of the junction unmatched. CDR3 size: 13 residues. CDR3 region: CASRQGQDYGYTF. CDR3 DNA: TGTGCCAGCAGACAGGGGCAGGACTATGGCTACACCTTC.

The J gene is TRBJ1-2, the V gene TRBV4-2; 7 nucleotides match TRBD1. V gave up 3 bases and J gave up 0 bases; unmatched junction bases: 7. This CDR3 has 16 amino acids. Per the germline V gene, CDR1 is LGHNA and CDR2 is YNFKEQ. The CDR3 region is CASSHGTALPNYGYTF. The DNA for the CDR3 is TGTGCCAGCAGCCATGGGACAGCCCTACCTAACTATGGCTACACCTTC.

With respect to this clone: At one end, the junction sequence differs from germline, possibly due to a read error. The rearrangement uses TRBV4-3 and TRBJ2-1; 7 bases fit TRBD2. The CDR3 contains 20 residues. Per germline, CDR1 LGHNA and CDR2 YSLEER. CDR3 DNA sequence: TGCGCCAGCAGCCAAGAGTCGGCCAGGACTAGGTCGACCTCCCACAATGAGCAGTTCTTC. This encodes CASSQESARTRSTSHNEQFF.

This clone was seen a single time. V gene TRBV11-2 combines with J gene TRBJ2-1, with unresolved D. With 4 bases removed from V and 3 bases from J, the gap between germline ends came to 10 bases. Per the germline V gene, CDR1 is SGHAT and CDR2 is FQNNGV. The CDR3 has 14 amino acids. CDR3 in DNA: TGTGCCAGCAGCTCCCTTCACGGCTACAATGAGCAGTTCTTC. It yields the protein CASSSLHGYNEQFF.

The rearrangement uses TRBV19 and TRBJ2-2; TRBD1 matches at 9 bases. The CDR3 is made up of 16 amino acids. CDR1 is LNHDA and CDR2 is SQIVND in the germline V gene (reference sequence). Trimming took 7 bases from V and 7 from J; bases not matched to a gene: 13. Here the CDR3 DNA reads TGTGCCAGTAAGGGTAGGCGGGACAGGGTCGTCGGGGAGCTGTTTTTT. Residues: CASKGRRDRVVGELFF. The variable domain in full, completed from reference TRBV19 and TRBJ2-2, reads DGGITQSPKYLFRKEGQNVTLSCEQNLNHDAMYWYRQDPGQGLRLIYYSQIVNDFQKGDIAEGYSVSREKKESFPLTVTSAQKNPTAFYLCASKGRRDRVVGELFFGEGSRLTVL.

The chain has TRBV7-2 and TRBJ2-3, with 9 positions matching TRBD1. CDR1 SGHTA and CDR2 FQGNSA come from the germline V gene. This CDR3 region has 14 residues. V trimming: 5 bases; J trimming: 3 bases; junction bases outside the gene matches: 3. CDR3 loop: CASSEDRGTDTQYF. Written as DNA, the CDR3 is TGTGCCAGCAGCGAGGACAGGGGAACAGATACGCAGTATTTT.

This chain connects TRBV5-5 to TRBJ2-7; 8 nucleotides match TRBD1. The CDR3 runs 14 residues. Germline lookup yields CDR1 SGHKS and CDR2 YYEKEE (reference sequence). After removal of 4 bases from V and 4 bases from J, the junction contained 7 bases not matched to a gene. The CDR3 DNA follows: TGTGCCAGCAGCCCAAGACAGGGGCCATACGAGCAGTACTTC. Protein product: CASSPRQGPYEQYF. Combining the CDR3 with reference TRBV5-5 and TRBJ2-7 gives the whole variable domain DAGVTQSPTHLIKTRGQQVTLRCSPISGHKSVSWYQQVLGQGPQFIFQYYEKEERGRGNFPDRFSARQFPNYSSELNVNALLLGDSALYLCASSPRQGPYEQYFGPGTRLTVT.

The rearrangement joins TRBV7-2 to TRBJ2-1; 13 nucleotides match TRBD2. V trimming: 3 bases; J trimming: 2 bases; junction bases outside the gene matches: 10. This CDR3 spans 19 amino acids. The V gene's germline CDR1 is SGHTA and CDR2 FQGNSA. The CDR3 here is CASSLGTGTSGKPYNEQFF. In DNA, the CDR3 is TGTGCCAGCAGCTTGGGAACCGGGACTAGCGGGAAACCCTACAATGAGCAGTTCTTC.

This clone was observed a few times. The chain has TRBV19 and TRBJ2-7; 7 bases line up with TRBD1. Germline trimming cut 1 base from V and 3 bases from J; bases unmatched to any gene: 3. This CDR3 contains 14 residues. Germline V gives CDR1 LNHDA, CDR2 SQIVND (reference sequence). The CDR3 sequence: CASSIGQGRYEQYF. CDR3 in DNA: TGTGCCAGTAGTATAGGACAGGGCCGCTACGAGCAGTACTTC. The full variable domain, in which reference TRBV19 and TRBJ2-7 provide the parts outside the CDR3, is DGGITQSPKYLFRKEGQNVTLSCEQNLNHDAMYWYRQDPGQGLRLIYYSQIVNDFQKGDIAEGYSVSREKKESFPLTVTSAQKNPTAFYLCASSIGQGRYEQYFGPGTRLTVT.

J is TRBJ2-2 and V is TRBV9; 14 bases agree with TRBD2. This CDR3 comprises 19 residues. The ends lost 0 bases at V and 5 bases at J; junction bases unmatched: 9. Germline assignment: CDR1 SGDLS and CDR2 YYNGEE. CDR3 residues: CASSVGPGLAGVGTGELFF. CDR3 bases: TGTGCCAGCAGCGTAGGACCGGGACTAGCGGGAGTGGGAACCGGGGAGCTGTTTTTT.

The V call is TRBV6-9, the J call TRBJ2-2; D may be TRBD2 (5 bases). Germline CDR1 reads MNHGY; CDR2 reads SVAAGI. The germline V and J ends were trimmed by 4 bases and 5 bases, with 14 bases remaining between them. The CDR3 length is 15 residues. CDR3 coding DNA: TGTGCCAGCAGTTGTAGGACCAGGAGGACCGGGGAGCTGTTTTTT. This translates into CASSCRTRRTGELFF.

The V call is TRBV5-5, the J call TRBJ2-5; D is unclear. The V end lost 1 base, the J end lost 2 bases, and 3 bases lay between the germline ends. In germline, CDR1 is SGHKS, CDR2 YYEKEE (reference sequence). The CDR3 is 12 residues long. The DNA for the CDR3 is TGTGCCAGCAGCTTGCGGCAAGAGACCCAGTACTTC. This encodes CASSLRQETQYF.

The CDR3 DNA follows: TGTGCCAGCAGCAAGGGGTCCGGGCTAGCTAACTATGGCTACACCTTC. It codes for CASSKGSGLANYGYTF. The chain recombines TRBV7-9 with TRBJ1-2, with D possibly being TRBD1 (5 bases). Trimming shortened V by 5 bases and J by 0 bases, and 16 bases separated the two germline ends. The CDR3 is 16 amino acids. Germline CDR1 reads SEHNR; CDR2 reads FQNEAQ (reference sequence).

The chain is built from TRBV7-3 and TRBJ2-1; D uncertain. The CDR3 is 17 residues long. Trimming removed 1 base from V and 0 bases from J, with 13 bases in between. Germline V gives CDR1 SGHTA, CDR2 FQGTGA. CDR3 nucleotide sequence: TGTGCCAGCAGCTTAAACAGTTTTATAAGCTCCTACAATGAGCAGTTCTTC. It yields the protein CASSLNSFISSYNEQFF.

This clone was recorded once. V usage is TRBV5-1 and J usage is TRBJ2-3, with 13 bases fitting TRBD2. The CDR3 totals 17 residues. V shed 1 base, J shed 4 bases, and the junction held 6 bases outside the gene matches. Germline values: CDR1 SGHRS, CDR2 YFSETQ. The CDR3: CASSLSTSGRNADTQYF. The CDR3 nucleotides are TGCGCCAGCAGCTTGTCGACTAGCGGGAGGAACGCAGATACGCAGTATTTT.

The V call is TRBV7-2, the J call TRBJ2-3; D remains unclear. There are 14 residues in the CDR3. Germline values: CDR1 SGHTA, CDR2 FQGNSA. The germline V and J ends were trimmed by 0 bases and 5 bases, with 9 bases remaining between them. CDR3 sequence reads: CASSLAPTQDTQYF. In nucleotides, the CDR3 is TGTGCCAGCAGCTTAGCGCCGACTCAAGATACGCAGTATTTT.

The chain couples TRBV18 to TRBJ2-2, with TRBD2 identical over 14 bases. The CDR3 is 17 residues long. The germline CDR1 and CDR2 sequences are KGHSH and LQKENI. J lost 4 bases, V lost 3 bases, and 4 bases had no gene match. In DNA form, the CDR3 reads TGTGCCAGCTCACCGGGACTAGCGGGGGTCGGCACCGGGGAGCTGTTTTTT. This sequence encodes CASSPGLAGVGTGELFF.

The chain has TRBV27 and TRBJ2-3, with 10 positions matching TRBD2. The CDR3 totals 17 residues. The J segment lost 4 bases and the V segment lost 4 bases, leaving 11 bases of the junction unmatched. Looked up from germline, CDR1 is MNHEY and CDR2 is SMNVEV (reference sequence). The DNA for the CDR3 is TGTGCCAGCAGTTCTCCCAGACTAGCGGGTATTCCAGATACGCAGTATTTT. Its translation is CASSSPRLAGIPDTQYF.

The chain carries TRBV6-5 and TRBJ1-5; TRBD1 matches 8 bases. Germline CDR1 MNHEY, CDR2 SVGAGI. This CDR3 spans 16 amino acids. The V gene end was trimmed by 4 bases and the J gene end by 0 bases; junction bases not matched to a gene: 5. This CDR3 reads CASSSRGQGSNQPQHF. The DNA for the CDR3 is TGTGCCAGCAGTTCCAGAGGACAGGGTAGCAATCAGCCCCAGCATTTT.

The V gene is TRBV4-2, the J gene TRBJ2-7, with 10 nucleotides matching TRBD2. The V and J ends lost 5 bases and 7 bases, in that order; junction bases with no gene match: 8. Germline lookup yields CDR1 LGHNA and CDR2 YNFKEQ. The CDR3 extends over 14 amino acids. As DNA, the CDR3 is TGTGCCAGCAGCAGCGGGGGGGATATTCGGGAGCAGTACTTC. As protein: CASSSGGDIREQYF.